A selection of T cell receptor beta chains follows, all from one sample in a study of blood T cell repertoires in COVID-19. Measured with immunoSEQ multiplex PCR; TCRdb has only the in-frame clones, and not every one. The table lists a few hundred thousand clones, around 82% of them singletons. Sample: peripheral blood. Source of these receptors: a woman aged 45 to 65 with acute or convalescent COVID-19. Both conserved end residues are part of each CDR3. D genes are given only for firm matches.

j_call: TRBJ1-1; v_call: TRBV5-6; cdr3_length: 14; d_call: NA; cdr3_nt: TGTGCCAGCAGCTTGCGCGCAGGGAACACTGAAGCTTTCTTT; cdr3_aa: CASSLRAGNTEAFF
j_call: TRBJ1-2; v_call: TRBV11-1; cdr3_length: 13; d_call: TRBD1; cdr3_nt: TGTGCCAGCAGCGGGACAGATGGGAAAGGCTACACCTTC; cdr3_aa: CASSGTDGKGYTF
j_call: TRBJ2-2; v_call: TRBV25-1; cdr3_length: 16; d_call: TRBD2; cdr3_nt: TGTGCCAGCAGCCACGCCGCCAGCGGGACGGCCGGGGAGCTGTTTTTT; cdr3_aa: CASSHAASGTAGELFF
j_call: TRBJ1-2; v_call: TRBV10-3; cdr3_length: 14; d_call: NA; cdr3_nt: TGTGCCATCAGTTTGGAAGGAGAGTACTATGGCTACACCTTC; cdr3_aa: CAISLEGEYYGYTF
j_call: TRBJ2-6; v_call: TRBV4-1; cdr3_length: 20; d_call: TRBD1; cdr3_nt: TGCGCCAGCAGCCACAGGGACAGGGTGGCCCCCAGCTCTGGGGCCAACGTCCTGACTTTC; cdr3_aa: CASSHRDRVAPSSGANVLTF
j_call: TRBJ1-4; v_call: TRBV27; cdr3_length: 13; d_call: NA; cdr3_nt: TGTGCCAGCAGCCTAGGGAGGTCTGAAAAACTGTTTTTT; cdr3_aa: CASSLGRSEKLFF
j_call: TRBJ2-7; v_call: TRBV30; cdr3_length: 13; d_call: TRBD1; cdr3_nt: TGTGCCTGGAGTCGGACAGGGCTGTACGAGCAGTACTTC; cdr3_aa: CAWSRTGLYEQYF
j_call: TRBJ2-7; v_call: TRBV9; cdr3_length: 16; d_call: TRBD1; cdr3_nt: TGTGCCAGCAGCCCCTGGGACAGGGCGAGCTCCTACGAGCAGTACTTC; cdr3_aa: CASSPWDRASSYEQYF
j_call: TRBJ1-4; v_call: TRBV15; cdr3_length: 17; d_call: NA; cdr3_nt: TGTGCCACCAGCAGACCCGATAGGGGGGGAATTAATGAAAAACTGTTTTTT; cdr3_aa: CATSRPDRGGINEKLFF
j_call: TRBJ2-3; v_call: TRBV4-2; cdr3_length: 16; d_call: TRBD2; cdr3_nt: TGTGCCAGCAGCCGACTAGCGGGAGAAAGCGCAGATACGCAGTATTTT; cdr3_aa: CASSRLAGESADTQYF
j_call: TRBJ1-1; v_call: TRBV7-9; cdr3_length: 13; d_call: NA; cdr3_nt: TGTGCCAGCAGCCGGGACATGAACACTGAAGCTTTCTTT; cdr3_aa: CASSRDMNTEAFF
j_call: TRBJ2-7; v_call: TRBV3-1/TRBV3-2; cdr3_length: 15; d_call: TRBD2; cdr3_nt: TGTGCCAGCAGCCAAGGGCTAGCGGCTTTCTACGAGCAGTACTTC; cdr3_aa: CASSQGLAAFYEQYF
j_call: TRBJ2-7; v_call: TRBV2; cdr3_length: 18; d_call: TRBD2; cdr3_nt: TGTGCCAGCAGCCGGGGGTATGCTAGCGGGAGCATCTCCTACGAGCAGTACTTC; cdr3_aa: CASSRGYASGSISYEQYF
j_call: TRBJ2-1; v_call: TRBV24-1; cdr3_length: 14; d_call: TRBD2; cdr3_nt: TGTGCCACCAGTGATACACTAGCGGGGGGGGAGCAGTTCTTC; cdr3_aa: CATSDTLAGGEQFF
j_call: TRBJ1-6; v_call: TRBV6-5; cdr3_length: 14; d_call: TRBD1; cdr3_nt: TGTGCCAGCAGATTAGACAGGGGCCTTTCACCCCTCCACTTT; cdr3_aa: CASRLDRGLSPLHF